This TCR beta chain was observed in a study of T cells in Graves' hyperthyroidism and ophthalmopathy. TCR beta CDR3 regions were amplified from RNA transcripts. The TCR CDR3 first-round RT-PCR relied on the HTBI primer set. TCRdb passed the multiplex PCR reads through MiXCR, listing each CDR3 protein once. The sample includes 530,000 or so distinct CDR3 sequences, under 60% seen only once; the top ten take about 7.8%. The CDR3 covers 14 residues. Sequencing was performed on peripheral blood or thyroid tissue (not recorded which). The chain carries TRBV12-3 or TRBV12-4 and TRBJ2-5, with TRBD2 identical over 10 bases. The end of the DNA aligns better with TRBJ2-1, so the J call may be wrong. This receptor was taken from a woman aged 18-30 years with Graves' hyperthyroidism. In DNA, the CDR3 is TGTGCCAGCAGTACGGGACTAGCGACGCCTGAGCAGTTCTTC. Translation gives CASSTGLATPEQFF.